Following are 14 T cell receptor beta chains from one sample sequenced in a study of memory CD4+ T cells and cytomegalovirus serostatus. Produced via immunoSEQ multiplex PCR; TCRdb's table is partial and in-frame only. The table includes approximately 47,000 clones, roughly three quarters detected once. Single viable CD3+CD4+CD8-CD45RO+ cells were sorted as the memory CD4+ T cells. Input material: memory CD4+ T cells from blood. Source of these receptors: an adult in good health and CMV-seronegative.

The V and J genes are TRBV27 and TRBJ2-7; 8 bases fit TRBD2. Germline CDR1 MNHEY, CDR2 SMNVEV (reference sequence). J lost 2 bases, V lost 4 bases, and 4 bases had no gene match. This CDR3 has 14 residues. CDR3 amino acids: CASSSRTSPYEQYF. The CDR3 nucleotides read TGTGCCAGCAGTTCCCGGACTAGCCCCTACGAGCAGTACTTC.

The gene calls are TRBV7-7 and TRBJ2-1; D is unresolved. Germline CDR1 reads SSHAT; CDR2 reads FNYEAQ (reference sequence). The CDR3 sequence is 13 residues long. Trimming took off 1 base at V and 9 bases at J, with 10 bases between the two ends. The CDR3 bases are TGTGCCAGCAGCTTAGGCCGCGGTGGTGAGCAGTTCTTC. This encodes CASSLGRGGEQFF.

Worth noting for this clone: In the same sample, other DNA sequences code for this CDR3. The genes are TRBV7-2 and TRBJ1-2; 7 positions agree with TRBD1. The J segment lost 8 bases and the V segment lost 4 bases, leaving 7 bases of the junction unmatched. This CDR3 region has 13 residues. CDR1 and CDR2 (germline): SGHTA, FQGNSA. The CDR3 DNA is TGTGCCAGCAGCTCGACAGGGTCAGGAGGCTACACCTTC. It is translated as CASSSTGSGGYTF.

The sample holds a few counts of this clone. The chain carries TRBV18 and TRBJ1-5, with a weak D call TRBD1 (5 bases). The germline CDR1 and CDR2 sequences are KGHSH and LQKENI. CDR3 length: 14 amino acids. The V and J ends lost 7 bases and 0 bases respectively, with 10 bases between them. The CDR3 nucleotides read TGTGCCAGCTGGACGGGACTTAGCAATCAGCCCCAGCATTTT. Translated: CASWTGLSNQPQHF. The entire variable domain, with the rest obtained from reference TRBV18 and TRBJ1-5, is as follows: NAGVMQNPRHLVRRRGQEARLRCSPMKGHSHVYWYRQLPEEGLKFMVYLQKENIIDESGMPKERFSAEFPKEGPSILRIQQVVRGDSAAYFCASWTGLSNQPQHFGDGTRLSIL.

The chain employs TRBV7-3 and TRBJ1-1; TRBD1 matches 9 bases. The CDR3 length is 15 residues. Germline V gene data show CDR1 as SGHTA and CDR2 as FQGTGA. Losses at the gene ends were 5 bases for V and 0 bases for J; bases not matched to a gene: 4. The CDR3 region is CASSPGTGMNTEAFF. Written as DNA, the CDR3 is TGTGCCAGCAGCCCGGGGACAGGGATGAACACTGAAGCTTTCTTT. The full variable domain, completed using reference TRBV7-3 and TRBJ1-1, is GAGVSQTPSNKVTEKGKYVELRCDPISGHTALYWYRQSLGQGPEFLIYFQGTGAADDSGLPNDRFFAVRPEGSVSTLKIQRTERGDSAVYLCASSPGTGMNTEAFFGQGTRLTVV.

The genes are TRBV14 and TRBJ2-5, with D possibly matching TRBD1 (6 bases). The V end was cut by 0 bases, the J end by 9 bases, with 14 bases between. CDR1 SGHDN and CDR2 FVKESK come from the germline V gene. The CDR3 consists of 14 residues. CDR3 loop: CASSQDGGRTPQYF. Written as DNA, the CDR3 is TGTGCCAGCAGCCAAGATGGGGGCCGGACCCCCCAGTACTTC.

The J gene is TRBJ1-1, the V gene TRBV6-6; no firm D call. V was shortened by 7 bases and J by 2 bases, with 14 bases between the two germline ends. CDR1 and CDR2 from the germline V gene are MNHNY and SVGAGI (reference sequence). The CDR3 covers 14 residues. CDR3 nucleotides: TGTGCCAGCACCTCCCTTAGAGGTAACACTGAAGCTTTCTTT. This codes for CASTSLRGNTEAFF.

The rearrangement uses TRBV19 and TRBJ1-2, with 8 positions matching TRBD1. V lost 9 bases to trimming and J lost 4 bases; unmatched junction nucleotides: 10. CDR3 size: 14 residues. Germline V gene data show CDR1 as LNHDA and CDR2 as SQIVND (reference sequence). CDR3 coding DNA: TGTGCCAGCACGACAGGGGTAGGATCCTATGGCTACACCTTC. This encodes CASTTGVGSYGYTF.

J is TRBJ1-1 and V is TRBV10-3; D unresolved. The CDR3 runs to 15 residues. V was cut by 9 bases and J by 0 bases, with 17 bases left in between. Germline CDR1 and CDR2: ENHRY and SYGVKD. The CDR3 DNA follows: TGTGCCATTGGGGTTCCCAAGCGCATGAACACTGAAGCTTTCTTT. The encoded protein is CAIGVPKRMNTEAFF.

This chain links TRBV5-1 with TRBJ1-4; no reliable D call. Trimming shortened V by 0 bases and J by 8 bases, and 11 bases separated the two germline ends. Germline CDR1 reads SGHRS; CDR2 reads YFSETQ. This CDR3 has 14 amino acids. Written as DNA, the CDR3 is TGCGCCAGCAGCTTGGGGAGTAGCTCGGAAAAACTGTTTTTT. It codes for CASSLGSSSEKLFF.

This chain uses TRBV10-2 with TRBJ2-7; weak D call: TRBD1 (5 bases). Germline values: CDR1 WSHSY, CDR2 SAAADI. This CDR3 has 13 amino acids. V was pared by 6 bases and J by 2 bases, with 11 bases between. DNA for the CDR3: TGCGCCAGCAGCCCCGGACAAGCCTACGAGCAGTACTTC. It is translated as CASSPGQAYEQYF.

The rearrangement uses TRBV11-2 and TRBJ2-5, with D perhaps TRBD1 (6 bases). From germline, CDR1 is SGHAT and CDR2 FQNNGV. The CDR3 totals 14 residues. Trimming removed 4 bases from V and 2 bases from J, with 11 bases in between. The CDR3 region has the DNA TGTGCCAGCAGCTCCGACAGGAGACAAGAGACCCAGTACTTC. Protein: CASSSDRRQETQYF. The full variable domain, with the rest looked up from reference TRBV11-2 and TRBJ2-5, is EAGVAQSPRYKIIEKRQSVAFWCNPISGHATLYWYQQILGQGPKLLIQFQNNGVVDDSQLPKDRFSAERLKGVDSTLKIQPAKLEDSAVYLCASSSDRRQETQYFGPGTRLLVL.

This clone is medium-sized in the sample. The chain recombines TRBV25-1 with TRBJ1-6; 7 bases agree with TRBD1. The CDR3 consists of 16 residues. Germline assignment: CDR1 MGHDK and CDR2 SYGVNS. V gave up 3 bases and J gave up 2 bases; unmatched junction bases: 4. DNA of the CDR3: TGTGCCAGCAGTGATACCGGGACAGCCTATAATTCACCCCTCCACTTT. This gives the protein CASSDTGTAYNSPLHF.

This chain links TRBV11-2 with TRBJ2-5, with 11 bases aligning to TRBD1. V was clipped by 5 bases and J by 6 bases; unmatched bases: 11. The CDR3 is 16 residues long. The germline CDR1 and CDR2 sequences are SGHAT and FQNNGV. The CDR3 DNA reads as TGTGCCAGCAGCCGGGGGGGGACAGGGGGGACTCAGACCCAGTACTTC. It yields the protein CASSRGGTGGTQTQYF.